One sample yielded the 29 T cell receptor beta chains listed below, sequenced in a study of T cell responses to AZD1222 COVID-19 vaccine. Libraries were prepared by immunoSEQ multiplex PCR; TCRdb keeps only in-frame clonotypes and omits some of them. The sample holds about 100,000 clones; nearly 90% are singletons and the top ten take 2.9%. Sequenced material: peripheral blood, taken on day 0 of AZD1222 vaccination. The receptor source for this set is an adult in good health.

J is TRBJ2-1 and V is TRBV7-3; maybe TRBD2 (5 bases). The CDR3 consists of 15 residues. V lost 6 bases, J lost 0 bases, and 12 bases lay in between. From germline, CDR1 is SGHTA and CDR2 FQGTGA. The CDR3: CASRLERSSYNEQFF. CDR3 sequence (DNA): TGTGCCAGCAGATTAGAGCGGAGCTCCTACAATGAGCAGTTCTTC.

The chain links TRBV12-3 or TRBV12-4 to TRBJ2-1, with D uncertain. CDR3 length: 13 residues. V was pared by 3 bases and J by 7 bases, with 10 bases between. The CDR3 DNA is TGTGCCAGCAGTTTGAGGACCATTAATGAGCAGTTCTTC. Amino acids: CASSLRTINEQFF.

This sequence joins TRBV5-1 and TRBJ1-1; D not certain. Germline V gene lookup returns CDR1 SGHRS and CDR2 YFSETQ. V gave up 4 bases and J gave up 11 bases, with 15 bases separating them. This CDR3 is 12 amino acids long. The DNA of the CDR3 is TGCGCCAGCAGCCCCGGCGGGGAGCGGGCTTTCTTT. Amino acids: CASSPGGERAFF.

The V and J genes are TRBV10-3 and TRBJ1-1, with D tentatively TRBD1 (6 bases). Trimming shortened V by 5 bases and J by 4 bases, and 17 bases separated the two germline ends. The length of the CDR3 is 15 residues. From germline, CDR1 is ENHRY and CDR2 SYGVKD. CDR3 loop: CAISTVQGRGTEAFF. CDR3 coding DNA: TGTGCCATCAGTACAGTCCAGGGGAGGGGCACTGAAGCTTTCTTT.

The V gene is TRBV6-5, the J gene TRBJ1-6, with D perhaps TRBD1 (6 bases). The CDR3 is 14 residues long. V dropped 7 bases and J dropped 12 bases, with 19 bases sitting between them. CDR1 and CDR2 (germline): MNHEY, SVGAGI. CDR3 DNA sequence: TGTGCCAGCACCCCAGGGGTAGGGGCGGTACCCCTCCACTTT. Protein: CASTPGVGAVPLHF.

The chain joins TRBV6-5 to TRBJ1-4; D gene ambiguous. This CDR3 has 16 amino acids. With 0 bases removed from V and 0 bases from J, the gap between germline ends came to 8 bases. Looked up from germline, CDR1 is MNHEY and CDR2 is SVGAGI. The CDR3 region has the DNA TGTGCCAGCAGTTACTCCCCCCCGGCAACTAATGAAAAACTGTTTTTT. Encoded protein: CASSYSPPATNEKLFF.

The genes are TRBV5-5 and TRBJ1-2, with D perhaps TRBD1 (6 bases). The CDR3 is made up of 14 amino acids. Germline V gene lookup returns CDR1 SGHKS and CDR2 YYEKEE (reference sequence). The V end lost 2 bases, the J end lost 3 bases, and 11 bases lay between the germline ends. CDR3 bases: TGTGCCAGCAGCTTAGGGACACTCGACTATGGCTACACCTTC. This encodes CASSLGTLDYGYTF.

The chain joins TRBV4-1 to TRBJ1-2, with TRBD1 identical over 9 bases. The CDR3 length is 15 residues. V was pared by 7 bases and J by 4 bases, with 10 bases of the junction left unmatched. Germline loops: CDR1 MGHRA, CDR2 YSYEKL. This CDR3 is CASTGQGIHSYGYTF. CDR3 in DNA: TGCGCCAGCACGGGACAGGGCATACACTCCTATGGCTACACCTTC.

The CDR3 region is CASSPLRGASYNEQFF. The CDR3 DNA sequence: TGTGCCAGCAGCCCGCTTCGGGGGGCTTCCTACAATGAGCAGTTCTTC. This sequence joins TRBV7-2 and TRBJ2-1, with a possible D match to TRBD2 (7 bases). The CDR3 totals 16 residues. The germline V gene encodes CDR1 SGHTA and CDR2 FQGNSA. Trimming took off 5 bases at V and 1 base at J, with 15 bases between the two ends.

This CDR3 reads CASRAGGPEAFF. CDR3 bases: TGTGCCAGCAGGGCAGGGGGCCCTGAAGCTTTCTTT. The chain couples TRBV12-3 or TRBV12-4 to TRBJ1-1; 8 bases fit TRBD1. V was clipped by 6 bases and J by 6 bases; unmatched bases: 3. The CDR3 sequence is 12 residues long.

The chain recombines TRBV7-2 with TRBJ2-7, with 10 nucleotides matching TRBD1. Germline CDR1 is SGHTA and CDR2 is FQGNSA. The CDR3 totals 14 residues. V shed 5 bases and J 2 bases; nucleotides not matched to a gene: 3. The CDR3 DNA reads TGTGCCAGCAGCACGACAGGGGGCCCCTACGAGCAGTACTTC. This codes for CASSTTGGPYEQYF.

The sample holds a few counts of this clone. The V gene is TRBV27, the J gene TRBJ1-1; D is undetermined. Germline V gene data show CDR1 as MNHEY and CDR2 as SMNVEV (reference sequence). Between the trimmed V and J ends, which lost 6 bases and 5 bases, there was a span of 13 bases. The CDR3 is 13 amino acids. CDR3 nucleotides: TGTGCCAGCAGCGTGGGTCCGTGGACTGAAGCTTTCTTT. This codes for CASSVGPWTEAFF.

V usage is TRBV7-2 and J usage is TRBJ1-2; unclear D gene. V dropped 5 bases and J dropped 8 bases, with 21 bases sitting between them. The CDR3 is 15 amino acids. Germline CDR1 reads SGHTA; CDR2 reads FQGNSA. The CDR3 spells CASSPKASGNGGYTF. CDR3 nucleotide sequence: TGTGCCAGCAGCCCGAAGGCCTCCGGTAATGGGGGCTACACCTTC.

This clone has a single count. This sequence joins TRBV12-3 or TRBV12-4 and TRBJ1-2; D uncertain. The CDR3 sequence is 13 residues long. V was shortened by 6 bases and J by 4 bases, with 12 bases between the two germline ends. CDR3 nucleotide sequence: TGTGCCAGCAGCCTTGGACGGAGCTATGGCTACACCTTC. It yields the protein CASSLGRSYGYTF.

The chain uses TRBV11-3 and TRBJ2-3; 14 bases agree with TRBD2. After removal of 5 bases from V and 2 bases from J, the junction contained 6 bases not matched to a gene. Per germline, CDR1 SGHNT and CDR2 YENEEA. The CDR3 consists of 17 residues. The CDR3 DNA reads TGTGCCAGCAGCCAGACTAGCGGGGGGGCCGACACAGATACGCAGTATTTT. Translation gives CASSQTSGGADTDTQYF.

CDR3 amino acids: CASSAALVNTEAFF. The CDR3, as DNA: TGTGCCAGTAGCGCGGCCCTGGTGAACACTGAAGCTTTCTTT. This sequence joins TRBV19 and TRBJ1-1; D ambiguous. Germline values: CDR1 LNHDA, CDR2 SQIVND (reference sequence). Trimming stripped 6 bases from V and 0 bases from J, with 11 bases between. The CDR3 is made up of 14 amino acids.

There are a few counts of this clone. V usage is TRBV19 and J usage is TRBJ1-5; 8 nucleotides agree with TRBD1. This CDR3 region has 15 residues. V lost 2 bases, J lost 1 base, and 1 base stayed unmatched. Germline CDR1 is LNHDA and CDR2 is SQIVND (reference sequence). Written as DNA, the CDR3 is TGTGCCAGTAGTATAAGACAGGGGAGCAATCAGCCCCAGCATTTT. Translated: CASSIRQGSNQPQHF.

The CDR3: CASSEYRQGGDYGYTF. The CDR3 nucleotides are TGTGCCAGCAGCGAGTACAGACAGGGGGGGGACTATGGCTACACCTTC. The chain employs TRBV2 and TRBJ1-2; 9 nucleotides match TRBD1. V shed 6 bases, J shed 3 bases, and the junction held 11 bases outside the gene matches. CDR1 and CDR2 from the germline V gene are SNHLY and FYNNEI. The CDR3 runs 16 residues.

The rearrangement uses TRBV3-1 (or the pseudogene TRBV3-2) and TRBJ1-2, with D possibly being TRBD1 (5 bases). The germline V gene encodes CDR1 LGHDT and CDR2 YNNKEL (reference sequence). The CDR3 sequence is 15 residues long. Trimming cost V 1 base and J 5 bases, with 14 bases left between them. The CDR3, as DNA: TGTGCCAGCAGCCAAGGGTCTGATGGGGGGTATGGCTACACCTTC. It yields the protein CASSQGSDGGYGYTF.

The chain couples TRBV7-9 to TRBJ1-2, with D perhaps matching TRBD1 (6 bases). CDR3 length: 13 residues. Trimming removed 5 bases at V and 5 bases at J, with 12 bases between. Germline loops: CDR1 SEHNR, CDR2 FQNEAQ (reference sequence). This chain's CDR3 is CASSPDQGYGYTF. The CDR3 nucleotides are TGTGCCAGCAGCCCTGACCAGGGGTATGGCTACACCTTC.

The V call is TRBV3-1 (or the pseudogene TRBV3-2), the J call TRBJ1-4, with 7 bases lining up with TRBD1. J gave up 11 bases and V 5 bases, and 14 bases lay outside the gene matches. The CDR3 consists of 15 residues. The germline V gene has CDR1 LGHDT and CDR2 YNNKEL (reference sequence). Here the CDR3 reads CASSSSGQPSEKLFF. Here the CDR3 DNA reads TGTGCCAGCAGCTCGTCGGGACAGCCATCGGAGAAACTGTTTTTT.

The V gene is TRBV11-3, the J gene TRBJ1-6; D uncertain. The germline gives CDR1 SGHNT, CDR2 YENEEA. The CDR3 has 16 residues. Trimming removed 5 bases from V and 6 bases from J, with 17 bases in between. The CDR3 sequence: CASSPGRQAPNSPLHF. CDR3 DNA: TGTGCCAGCAGCCCCGGCCGCCAGGCTCCTAATTCACCCCTCCACTTT.

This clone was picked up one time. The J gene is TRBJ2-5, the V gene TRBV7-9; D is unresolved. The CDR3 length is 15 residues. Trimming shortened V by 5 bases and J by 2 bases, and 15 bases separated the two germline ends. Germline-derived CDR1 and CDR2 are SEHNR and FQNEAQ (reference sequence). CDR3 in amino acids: CASSPRGQLQETQYF. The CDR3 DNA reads TGTGCCAGCAGCCCAAGAGGCCAGTTACAAGAGACCCAGTACTTC.

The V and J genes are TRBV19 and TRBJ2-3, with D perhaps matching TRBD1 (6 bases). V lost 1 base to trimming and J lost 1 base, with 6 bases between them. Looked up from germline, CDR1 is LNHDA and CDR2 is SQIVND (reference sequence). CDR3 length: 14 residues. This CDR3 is CASSIAGGTDTQYF. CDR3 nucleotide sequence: TGTGCCAGTAGTATAGCAGGGGGCACAGATACGCAGTATTTT.

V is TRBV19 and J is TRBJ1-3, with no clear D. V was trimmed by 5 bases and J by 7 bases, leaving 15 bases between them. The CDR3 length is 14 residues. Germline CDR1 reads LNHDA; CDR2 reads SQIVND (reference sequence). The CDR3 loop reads CASSVTRAMNTIYF. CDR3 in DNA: TGTGCCAGTAGTGTGACACGAGCTATGAACACCATATATTTT.

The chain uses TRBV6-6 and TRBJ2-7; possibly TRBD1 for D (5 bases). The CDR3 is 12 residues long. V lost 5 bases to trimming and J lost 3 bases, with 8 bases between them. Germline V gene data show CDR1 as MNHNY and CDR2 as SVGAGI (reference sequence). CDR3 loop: CASSPQGYEQYV. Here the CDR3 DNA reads TGTGCCAGCAGTCCCCAGGGCTACGAGCAGTACGTC.

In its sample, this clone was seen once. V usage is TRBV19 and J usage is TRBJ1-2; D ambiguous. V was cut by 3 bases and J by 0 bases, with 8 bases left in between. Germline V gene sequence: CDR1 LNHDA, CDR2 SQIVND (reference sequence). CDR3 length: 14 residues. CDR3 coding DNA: TGTGCCAGTAGTATGACGGTATCTAACTATGGCTACACCTTC. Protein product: CASSMTVSNYGYTF.

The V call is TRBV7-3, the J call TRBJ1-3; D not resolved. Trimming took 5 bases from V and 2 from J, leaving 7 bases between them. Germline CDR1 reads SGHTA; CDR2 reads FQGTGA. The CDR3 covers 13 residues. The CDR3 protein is CASSPQPGNTIYF. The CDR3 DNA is TGTGCCAGCAGCCCTCAACCTGGAAACACCATATATTTT.

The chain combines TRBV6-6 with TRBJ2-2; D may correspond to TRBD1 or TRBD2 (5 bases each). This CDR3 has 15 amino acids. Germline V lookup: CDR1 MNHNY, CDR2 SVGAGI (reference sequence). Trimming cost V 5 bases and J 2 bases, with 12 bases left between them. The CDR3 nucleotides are TGTGCCAGCAGTGGGGCCGGGATAAACACCGGGGAGCTGTTTTTT. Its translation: CASSGAGINTGELFF.